The 29 T cell receptor beta chains reported below all come from one sample, sequenced in a study of tumor and adjacent non-tumor tissue in lung cancer (dated by TCRdb to between 2017 and 2018). RNA was isolated from bulk unsorted tissue, and RNA quality was assessed with a NanoDrop ND-1000 and an Agilent 2100. For the normal lung samples, distant non-tumor tissue was collected more than 3 cm away from the tumor edge. The library was built by means of multiplex PCR. Instrument used: Illumina HiSeq 2500. TCRbeta libraries were constructed through three rounds of nested PCR with primers (Table S4) according to protocols adapted from ARM-PCR. TCRdb itself trimmed the public reads at Q25 with fastp, ran MiXCR and retained productive beta chains. Rows are combined by CDR3 protein, so each entry shows the most common genes and DNA. The sample includes 100,000 or so distinct CDR3 sequences, with more than 80% observed a single time. Together, the top ten hold more than 25% of the sample.

Sample: distant non-tumor lung tissue. All receptors come from a man aged 55 to 70 with small cell lung cancer.

The chain's CDR3 is CASSGGTTRAGITEAFF. Written as DNA, the CDR3 is TGTGCCAGCAGCGGCGGGACCACCCGGGCAGGAATCACTGAAGCTTTCTTT. The gene calls are TRBV6-1 and TRBJ1-1; TRBD1 might be the D (5 bases). This CDR3 comprises 17 residues. The V end lost 6 bases, the J end lost 4 bases, and 24 bases lay between the germline ends. Germline V gives CDR1 MNHNS, CDR2 SASEGT.

About this clonotype: This could be a read error, since a much larger clone is one nucleotide away. The V and J genes are TRBV29-1 and TRBJ2-3, with D possibly TRBD1 on 6 matching bases. The V gene lost 8 bases and the J gene lost 0 bases, with 9 bases spanning the gap. Germline V lookup: CDR1 SQVTM, CDR2 ANQGSEA. The CDR3 extends over 12 amino acids. This CDR3 is CSLDRSTDTQYF. CDR3 DNA sequence: TGCAGCCTGGACAGAAGCACAGATACGCAGTATTTT.

This clonotype was seen just once. The V call is TRBV4-2, the J call TRBJ2-2; D gene uncertain. V lost 10 bases to trimming and J lost 2 bases, with 20 bases between them. CDR1 is LGHNA, CDR2 YNFKEQ, per germline. This CDR3 is 16 amino acids long. Here the CDR3 DNA reads TGTGCCAACAATCAAGATCTGAAGGCCAACACCGGGGAGCTGTTTTTT. Protein sequence: CANNQDLKANTGELFF.

Points on this clonotype: This may stem from a read error, because a much larger clone lies one nucleotide away. The V gene is TRBV20-1, the J gene TRBJ1-2; a possible D gene is TRBD1 (5 bases). Germline CDR1 is DFQATT and CDR2 is SNEGSKA (reference sequence). This CDR3 comprises 13 residues. CDR3 nucleotide sequence: TGCAGTGATAGAGATGCCAGGGTCTATGGCTACACCTTC. Translating it yields CSDRDARVYGYTF.

Comments on this clonotype: A much larger clone differs by one base, so this may be a read error. The gene calls are TRBV19 and TRBJ2-3, with D perhaps being TRBD1 or TRBD2 (5 bases each). The germline CDR1 and CDR2 sequences are LNHDA and SQIVND (reference sequence). This CDR3 spans 15 amino acids. The CDR3 DNA reads TGTGCCAGTAGTATAACGGGGACCAGCACAGATATGCAGTATTTT. It specifies CASSITGTSTDMQYF. The full variable domain, rest sourced from reference TRBV19 and TRBJ2-3, is DGGITQSPKYLFRKEGQNVTLSCEQNLNHDAMYWYRQDPGQGLRLIYYSQIVNDFQKGDIAEGYSVSREKKESFPLTVTSAQKNPTAFYLCASSITGTSTDMQYFGPGTRLTVL.

This chain uses TRBV28 with TRBJ2-3; 7 bases map to TRBD1. Trimming cost V 10 bases and J 4 bases; bases outside gene matches: 17. The germline CDR1 and CDR2 sequences are MDHEN and SYDVKM. CDR3 length: 16 amino acids. The CDR3 here is CAISRGQDLHADTQYF. DNA for the CDR3: TGTGCCATCAGCCGAGGACAGGATTTACACGCAGATACGCAGTATTTT. The complete variable domain, with remaining parts taken from reference TRBV28 and TRBJ2-3, reads DVKVTQSSRYLVKRTGEKVFLECVQDMDHENMFWYRQDPGLGLRLIYFSYDVKMKEKGDIPEGYSVSREKKERFSLILESASTNQTSMYLCAISRGQDLHADTQYFGPGTRLTVL.

In regard to this clonotype: Germline and junction disagree at one end, which may indicate a read error. This chain uses TRBV7-8 with TRBJ2-5; TRBD1 might be the D (6 bases). This CDR3 contains 14 residues. Per germline, CDR1 SGHVS and CDR2 FQNEAQ. Here the CDR3 reads CASSTERGQEIQYF. The CDR3 DNA reads TGTGCCAGCAGCACAGAGAGGGGACAAGAGATCCAGTACTTC.

With respect to this clonotype: The junction departs from germline at one end; a sequencing error may be responsible. The V call is TRBV7-9, the J call TRBJ1-1, with 11 bases that match TRBD1. CDR1 and CDR2 from the germline V gene are SEHNR and FQNEAQ (reference sequence). The length of the CDR3 is 15 residues. The CDR3 spells CSSSIRDRGFLQAFF. The CDR3 DNA is TGTTCCAGTAGCATACGGGACAGGGGGTTTCTCCAAGCTTTCTTT.

At least ten counts were recorded for this clonotype. This rearrangement joins TRBV6-4 to TRBJ2-3; D is perhaps TRBD2 (5 bases). V lost 6 bases and J lost 3, with 13 bases in between. Germline loops: CDR1 MRHNA, CDR2 SNTAGT. The CDR3 is made up of 14 amino acids. CDR3 nucleotide sequence: TGTGCCAGCAGCCCCGGGGAGACTACAGATACGCAGTATTTT. Amino acid sequence: CASSPGETTDTQYF.

The chain is built from TRBV4-2 and TRBJ2-3, with TRBD2 identical over 11 bases. The CDR3 sequence is 17 residues long. Per germline, CDR1 LGHNA and CDR2 YNFKEQ. V trimming: 5 bases; J trimming: 4 bases; junction bases outside the gene matches: 11. CDR3 bases: TGTGCCAGCAGCGAACATCTAGCGGGAGGACTGGCAGATACGCAGTATTTT. Residues: CASSEHLAGGLADTQYF.

The chain recombines TRBV11-3 with TRBJ2-3, with 7 nucleotides matching TRBD2. Looked up from germline, CDR1 is SGHNT and CDR2 is YENEEA. The CDR3 loop spans 15 amino acids. V lost 5 bases, J lost 7 bases, and 12 bases stayed unmatched. The CDR3 DNA is TGTGCCAGCAGCCCCTCTTCCGGGGGGATACATACGCAGTATTTT. This sequence encodes CASSPSSGGIHTQYF. The full variable domain, completed using reference TRBV11-3 and TRBJ2-3, is EAGVVQSPRYKIIEKKQPVAFWCNPISGHNTLYWYLQNLGQGPELLIRYENEEAVDDSQLPKDRFSAERLKGVDSTLKIQPAELGDSAVYLCASSPSSGGIHTQYFGPGTRLTVL.

This clonotype appeared many times. The V gene is TRBV5-1, the J gene TRBJ2-7, with D maybe TRBD1 (6 bases). The V gene's germline CDR1 is SGHRS and CDR2 YFSETQ. CDR3 size: 13 residues. With 0 bases removed from V and 6 bases from J, the gap between germline ends came to 10 bases. The CDR3 sequence is CASSLGGQPEQYF. The CDR3 coding sequence is TGCGCCAGCAGCTTGGGGGGACAACCCGAGCAGTACTTC.

About this clonotype: At one boundary the junction diverges from the germline segment, which might be a read error. The J gene is TRBJ2-7, the V gene TRBV20-1; no clear D gene. Germline V gene lookup returns CDR1 DFQATT and CDR2 SNEGSKA (reference sequence). The CDR3 covers 14 residues. The CDR3 region has the DNA TGCAGAGCTAGAGCTCTCAGGTTGGACGACGAGCAGTACTTC. Translated, it gives CRARALRLDDEQYF.

This clonotype has at least ten counts. This rearrangement joins TRBV6-2 or TRBV6-3 to TRBJ1-1; 8 nucleotides line up with TRBD1. The V gene end was trimmed by 4 bases and the J gene end by 1 base; junction bases not matched to a gene: 2. The V gene's germline CDR1 is MNHEY and CDR2 SVGEGT. The CDR3 length is 14 residues. CDR3 loop: CASSLTGENTEAFF. The CDR3 bases are TGTGCCAGCAGTTTGACAGGGGAGAACACTGAAGCTTTCTTT.

A note on this clonotype: One base away lies a much larger clone, so this may be a sequencing read error. This chain links TRBV20-1 with TRBJ2-1; TRBD2 matches at 7 bases. The CDR3 extends over 12 amino acids. CDR1 and CDR2 from the germline V gene are DFQATT and SNEGSKA (reference sequence). CDR3 DNA: TGCAATGCTAGAAAGGGAGGGAGTGAGCAGTTCTTC. It yields the protein CNARKGGSEQFF.

Regarding this clonotype: The CDR3 does not end in the conserved phenylalanine or tryptophan, so this is likely a read error. This chain connects TRBV4-1 to TRBJ2-7; D ambiguous. Germline V gives CDR1 MGHRA, CDR2 YSYEKL. This CDR3 region has 13 residues. CDR3 region: CACSFNRLYEQYL. CDR3 nucleotides: TGCGCCTGCAGTTTCAACAGACTCTACGAGCAGTACTTA.

Notes on this clonotype: The CDR3 end shows no conserved phenylalanine or tryptophan, and so a read error is likely. This chain links TRBV7-9 with TRBJ2-7; the D is unclear. CDR1 and CDR2 from the germline V gene are SEHNR and FQNEAQ (reference sequence). CDR3 length equals 13 residues. The CDR3 nucleotides are TGTGCTAGCAACTCCCTCCCGGGCCACGAGCAGTACTTA. It specifies CASNSLPGHEQYL.

A word on this clonotype: Compared with germline, one end of the junction differs, possibly owing to a read error. The CDR3 DNA reads TGCGCCAGCAGCTTAGCAGCGGGCCTCCTTATCAAACAAGATACCCAGTACTTC. The encoded protein is CASSLAAGLLIKQDTQYF. The chain couples TRBV11-2 to TRBJ2-5; tentatively, D is TRBD2 (6 bases). Germline V CDR1 and CDR2: SGHAT, FQNNGV. The CDR3 extends over 18 amino acids.

This clonotype came up once. Its ends do not fully match the called genes, so a read error is possible. This chain connects TRBV11-2 to TRBJ2-1, with D possibly being TRBD2 (5 bases). The germline V gene encodes CDR1 SGHAT and CDR2 FQNNGV. The CDR3 has 18 amino acids. CDR3 DNA: TGTGTCAGGAGCTTAGGAGTAGCAGGAGGCTACTACTACAATGAGCGGTTCTTC. Translated, it gives CVRSLGVAGGYYYNERFF. Supplemented by reference TRBV11-2 and TRBJ2-1, the full variable domain reads EAGVAQSPRYKIIEKRQSVAFWCNPISGHATLYWYQQILGQGPKLLIQFQNNGVVDDSQLPKDRFSAERLKGVDSTLKIQPAKLEDSAVYLCVRSLGVAGGYYYNERFFGPGTRLTVL.

Details on this clonotype: A much larger clone differs by one base, so this may be a read error. The chain combines TRBV5-8 with TRBJ2-1; D uncertain. Germline CDR1 and CDR2: SGHTS and YDEGEE. The CDR3 length is 10 residues. V was cut by 4 bases and J by 6 bases, with 2 bases left in between. CDR3 in DNA: TGTGCCAGCAGCATCAATGAGCAGTTCTTC. This translates into CASSINEQFF.

Regarding this clonotype: At one of its ends the junction is not consistent with the germline gene, which may arise from a read error. J is TRBJ1-5 and V is TRBV20-1; no clear D. Germline V gives CDR1 DFQATT, CDR2 SNEGSKA (reference sequence). CDR3 length equals 16 residues. The CDR3 reads CSAERAVFDSKQPQHF. CDR3 in DNA: TGCAGTGCCGAGAGGGCAGTATTTGATAGCAAACAGCCCCAGCATTTT.

With regard to this clonotype: One junction end disagrees with the germline gene, perhaps due to a read error. CDR3 region: CARSLRLHTTDTQYF. CDR3 nucleotides: TGTGCCAGGAGCTTAAGACTACATACCACAGATACGCAGTATTTT. This chain uses TRBV7-8 with TRBJ2-3, with D possibly TRBD2 on 5 matching bases. CDR1 and CDR2 from the germline V gene are SGHVS and FQNEAQ. The CDR3 extends over 15 amino acids.

This clonotype was seen only a few times. A much larger clone sits a single nucleotide away, making a read error possible. CDR3 amino acids: CASSLYRGDAGTQYF. In DNA form, the CDR3 reads TGTGCCAGCAGTTTATATCGGGGGGACGCAGGTACGCAGTATTTT. J is TRBJ2-3 and V is TRBV12-3 or TRBV12-4; 7 nucleotides align to TRBD2. J was trimmed by 8 bases and V by 2 bases; bases with no gene match: 10. The CDR3 runs 15 residues.

Turning to this clonotype: Given a much more abundant clone one base away, this may be a read error. The chain uses TRBV28 and TRBJ1-1; tentative D call: TRBD1 (5 bases). CDR1 and CDR2 (germline): MDHEN, SYDVKM. The germline V and J ends were trimmed by 5 bases and 8 bases, with 15 bases remaining between them. The CDR3 runs to 13 residues. The CDR3 bases are TGTGCCAGCAGTCAGGGAGTCCTCACAGAAGCTTTCTTT. Its translation is CASSQGVLTEAFF.

Turning to this clonotype: One junction end does not reproduce the germline sequence, and a read error may be involved. The chain combines TRBV6-2 or TRBV6-3 with TRBJ1-1; D remains ambiguous. The CDR3 has 14 amino acids. From germline, CDR1 is MNHEY and CDR2 SVGEGT. For the CDR3, the DNA is TGTGCCAGTAGTTATACCGTACGCGGCACTGAAGCTTTCTTT. Translation gives CASSYTVRGTEAFF.

About this clonotype itself: The junction and the germline gene differ at one end; a read error may be behind it. The gene calls are TRBV4-2 and TRBJ2-2, with D possibly being TRBD1 (5 bases). CDR3 size: 16 residues. Germline V gene lookup returns CDR1 LGHNA and CDR2 YNFKEQ. The CDR3 nucleotides read TGTGCCAACAGCCAAGAACTCAGGGCGAACACCAGGGAGCTGTTTTTT. Amino acids: CANSQELRANTRELFF.

On this clonotype: Relative to the germline gene, one junction end is altered; a read error may explain this. The chain links TRBV11-2 to TRBJ1-1; D uncertain. The CDR3 spans 11 residues. CDR1 and CDR2 from the germline V gene are SGHAT and FQNNGV. As DNA, the CDR3 is TGTGCCAGTAGCTTAGGTTTCCCGACTTTCTTT. It translates to CASSLGFPTFF.

This clonotype came up a few times. The chain recombines TRBV7-9 with TRBJ2-1, with TRBD2 matching 9 bases. This CDR3 spans 16 amino acids. The V gene end was trimmed by 7 bases and the J gene end by 2 bases; junction bases not matched to a gene: 9. The germline CDR1 and CDR2 sequences are SEHNR and FQNEAQ (reference sequence). The CDR3 bases are TGTGCCAGCATGCGCTTCCTAGCGGGAACCTACAATGAGCAGTTCTTC. Residues: CASMRFLAGTYNEQFF.

This clonotype was found many times. The chain links TRBV20-1 to TRBJ2-1, with D perhaps TRBD1 or TRBD2 (6 bases each). Trimming took 6 bases from V and 3 from J, leaving 12 bases between them. The CDR3 contains 13 residues. CDR1 is DFQATT, CDR2 SNEGSKA, per germline (reference sequence). The CDR3 DNA reads TGCAGTGCGACAGGCGGGAACTACAATGAGCAGTTCTTC. It yields the protein CSATGGNYNEQFF.